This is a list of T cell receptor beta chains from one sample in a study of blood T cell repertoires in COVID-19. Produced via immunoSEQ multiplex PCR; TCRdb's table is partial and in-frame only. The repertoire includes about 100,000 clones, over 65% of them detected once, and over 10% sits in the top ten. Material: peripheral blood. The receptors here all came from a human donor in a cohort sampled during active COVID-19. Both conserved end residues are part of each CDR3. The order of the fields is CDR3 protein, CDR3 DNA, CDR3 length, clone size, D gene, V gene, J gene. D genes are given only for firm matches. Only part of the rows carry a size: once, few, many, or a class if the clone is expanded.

CDR3 protein: CASGFGAGGAGRGRTGELFF; CDR3 DNA: TGTGCTAGTGGTTTCGGTGCAGGGGGCGCGGGTCGAGGGAGGACCGGGGAGCTGTTTTTT; CDR3 length: 20; clone size: NA; D gene: TRBD1; V gene: TRBV12-5; J gene: TRBJ2-2
CDR3 protein: CAWSEDREYGYTF; CDR3 DNA: TGTGCCTGGAGCGAGGACAGGGAGTATGGCTACACCTTC; CDR3 length: 13; clone size: few; D gene: TRBD1; V gene: TRBV30; J gene: TRBJ1-2
CDR3 protein: CASKVTFMNTEAFF; CDR3 DNA: TGTGCCAGCAAAGTTACTTTCATGAACACTGAAGCTTTCTTT; CDR3 length: 14; clone size: NA; D gene: NA; V gene: TRBV2; J gene: TRBJ1-1
CDR3 protein: CASSSQQGATEKLFF; CDR3 DNA: TGTGCCAGCTCATCACAACAGGGGGCCACTGAAAAACTGTTTTTT; CDR3 length: 15; clone size: NA; D gene: TRBD1; V gene: TRBV18; J gene: TRBJ1-4
CDR3 protein: CASSPQQGWDGNTIYF; CDR3 DNA: TGTGCCAGCTCACCCCAACAGGGTTGGGATGGAAACACCATATATTTT; CDR3 length: 16; clone size: NA; D gene: NA; V gene: TRBV18; J gene: TRBJ1-3
CDR3 protein: CASSPQRAGGHAEQYF; CDR3 DNA: TGTGCCAGCAGTCCCCAAAGAGCGGGAGGGCATGCCGAGCAGTACTTC; CDR3 length: 16; clone size: NA; D gene: TRBD2; V gene: TRBV27; J gene: TRBJ2-7
CDR3 protein: CASSPEQYYTEAFF; CDR3 DNA: TGTGCCAGCAGCCCGGAACAGTACTACACTGAAGCTTTCTTT; CDR3 length: 14; clone size: NA; D gene: NA; V gene: TRBV5-4; J gene: TRBJ1-1
CDR3 protein: CATSSLNSGANVLTF; CDR3 DNA: TGTGCCACCAGCAGCTTAAATAGTGGGGCCAACGTCCTGACTTTC; CDR3 length: 15; clone size: NA; D gene: NA; V gene: TRBV15; J gene: TRBJ2-6
CDR3 protein: CASSPRLLGGYTF; CDR3 DNA: TGTGCCAGCAGCCCGCGGTTACTGGGTGGCTACACCTTC; CDR3 length: 13; clone size: NA; D gene: NA; V gene: TRBV7-2; J gene: TRBJ1-2
CDR3 protein: CASRTGGPYYNEQFF; CDR3 DNA: TGTGCCAGCAGGACAGGGGGCCCTTACTACAATGAGCAGTTCTTC; CDR3 length: 15; clone size: NA; D gene: TRBD1; V gene: TRBV2; J gene: TRBJ2-1
CDR3 protein: CASSPPFGPSGSFNEQFF; CDR3 DNA: TGTGCCAGCAGCCCTCCATTCGGGCCTAGCGGGAGTTTCAATGAGCAGTTCTTC; CDR3 length: 18; clone size: NA; D gene: TRBD2; V gene: TRBV5-6; J gene: TRBJ2-1
CDR3 protein: CASSLVRGNEKLFF; CDR3 DNA: TGTGCCAGCAGTTTAGTTCGGGGAAATGAAAAACTGTTTTTT; CDR3 length: 14; clone size: NA; D gene: NA; V gene: TRBV27; J gene: TRBJ1-4
CDR3 protein: CASSYSRALGGKKLFF; CDR3 DNA: TGTGCCAGCAGTTATTCAAGGGCGTTGGGGGGGAAAAAACTGTTTTTT; CDR3 length: 16; clone size: NA; D gene: NA; V gene: TRBV6-5; J gene: TRBJ1-4
CDR3 protein: CASSPIGHSGYTF; CDR3 DNA: TGTGCCAGCAGCCCGATCGGACACTCAGGCTACACCTTC; CDR3 length: 13; clone size: NA; D gene: NA; V gene: TRBV7-9; J gene: TRBJ1-2
CDR3 protein: CASSRGRGNQPQHF; CDR3 DNA: TGTGCCAGCAGCCGTGGTAGGGGAAACCAGCCCCAGCATTTT; CDR3 length: 14; clone size: few; D gene: NA; V gene: TRBV3-1/TRBV3-2; J gene: TRBJ1-5
CDR3 protein: CASSYGQGASYGYTF; CDR3 DNA: TGTGCCAGCAGCTACGGACAGGGGGCGTCCTATGGCTACACCTTC; CDR3 length: 15; clone size: NA; D gene: TRBD1; V gene: TRBV14; J gene: TRBJ1-2
CDR3 protein: CASRGRGEQYF; CDR3 DNA: TGTGCCAGCAGAGGGAGGGGGGAGCAGTACTTC; CDR3 length: 11; clone size: NA; D gene: NA; V gene: TRBV11-2; J gene: TRBJ2-7
CDR3 protein: CASSAVMNTEAFF; CDR3 DNA: TGTGCCAGCAGTGCAGTCATGAACACTGAAGCTTTCTTT; CDR3 length: 13; clone size: NA; D gene: NA; V gene: TRBV25-1; J gene: TRBJ1-1
CDR3 protein: CASSPIRAGGQETQYF; CDR3 DNA: TGTGCCAGCAGCCCAATAAGGGCCGGGGGGCAAGAGACCCAGTACTTC; CDR3 length: 16; clone size: NA; D gene: TRBD2; V gene: TRBV6-2/TRBV6-3; J gene: TRBJ2-5
CDR3 protein: CSVGGYLGGYTF; CDR3 DNA: TGCAGCGTGGGGGGTTACCTTGGAGGCTACACCTTC; CDR3 length: 12; clone size: NA; D gene: NA; V gene: TRBV29-1; J gene: TRBJ1-2
CDR3 protein: CASRRRGVSTDTQYF; CDR3 DNA: TGTGCCAGCCGAAGACGGGGGGTGAGCACAGATACGCAGTATTTT; CDR3 length: 15; clone size: NA; D gene: TRBD2; V gene: TRBV6-5; J gene: TRBJ2-3
CDR3 protein: CASSLRQGLSYEQYF; CDR3 DNA: TGTGCCAGCAGCTTACGGCAGGGACTCTCCTACGAGCAGTACTTC; CDR3 length: 15; clone size: NA; D gene: NA; V gene: TRBV13; J gene: TRBJ2-7
CDR3 protein: CASSLAAKSGGLQETQYF; CDR3 DNA: TGCGCCAGCAGCTTGGCGGCCAAGAGCGGGGGCCTCCAAGAGACCCAGTACTTC; CDR3 length: 18; clone size: NA; D gene: TRBD2; V gene: TRBV5-1; J gene: TRBJ2-5
CDR3 protein: CASSLDSRVEQFF; CDR3 DNA: TGTGCCAGCAGTTTGGACAGCAGGGTTGAGCAGTTCTTC; CDR3 length: 13; clone size: NA; D gene: NA; V gene: TRBV12-3/TRBV12-4; J gene: TRBJ2-1
CDR3 protein: CASSSANRGQFF; CDR3 DNA: TGTGCCAGCAGTTCCGCGAACAGGGGGCAGTTCTTC; CDR3 length: 12; clone size: NA; D gene: TRBD1; V gene: TRBV6-2/TRBV6-3; J gene: TRBJ2-1
CDR3 protein: CATGRRGNQPQHF; CDR3 DNA: TGTGCCACCGGACGGAGGGGCAATCAGCCCCAGCATTTT; CDR3 length: 13; clone size: NA; D gene: NA; V gene: TRBV6-5; J gene: TRBJ1-5
CDR3 protein: CASSYTAGQGSRTDTQYF; CDR3 DNA: TGTGCCAGCAGTTATACGGCGGGACAGGGAAGTCGCACAGATACGCAGTATTTT; CDR3 length: 18; clone size: once; D gene: TRBD1; V gene: TRBV6-2/TRBV6-3; J gene: TRBJ2-3
CDR3 protein: CASSEYAGGQIQPQHF; CDR3 DNA: TGTGCCAGCAGTGAATACGCCGGGGGGCAGATTCAGCCCCAGCATTTT; CDR3 length: 16; clone size: NA; D gene: NA; V gene: TRBV6-1; J gene: TRBJ1-5
CDR3 protein: CASSKLQGSPEAFF; CDR3 DNA: TGCGCCAGCAGCAAATTACAGGGCAGCCCTGAAGCTTTCTTT; CDR3 length: 14; clone size: NA; D gene: NA; V gene: TRBV5-1; J gene: TRBJ1-1
CDR3 protein: CASSQGGRAYEQYF; CDR3 DNA: TGTGCCAGCAGCCAAGGGGGGAGGGCCTACGAGCAGTACTTC; CDR3 length: 14; clone size: NA; D gene: TRBD2; V gene: TRBV3-1/TRBV3-2; J gene: TRBJ2-7
CDR3 protein: CASTQGGSTEAFF; CDR3 DNA: TGTGCCAGCACACAGGGGGGGAGCACTGAAGCTTTCTTT; CDR3 length: 13; clone size: NA; D gene: TRBD1; V gene: TRBV28; J gene: TRBJ1-1
CDR3 protein: CASSLGGRESPLHF; CDR3 DNA: TGTGCCAGCAGCTTAGGAGGGAGAGAATCACCCCTCCACTTT; CDR3 length: 14; clone size: NA; D gene: NA; V gene: TRBV11-2; J gene: TRBJ1-6
CDR3 protein: CASSHRTGTEAFF; CDR3 DNA: TGTGCCAGCAGTCACCGGACAGGGACTGAAGCTTTCTTT; CDR3 length: 13; clone size: once; D gene: TRBD1; V gene: TRBV12-3/TRBV12-4; J gene: TRBJ1-1
CDR3 protein: CASSPRANYGYTF; CDR3 DNA: TGTGCCAGCAGTCCTCGGGCTAACTATGGCTACACCTTC; CDR3 length: 13; clone size: once; D gene: NA; V gene: TRBV3-1/TRBV3-2; J gene: TRBJ1-2
CDR3 protein: CASSMTVRGYNEQFF; CDR3 DNA: TGTGCCAGCAGCATGACAGTCAGGGGATACAATGAGCAGTTCTTC; CDR3 length: 15; clone size: NA; D gene: NA; V gene: TRBV2; J gene: TRBJ2-1
CDR3 protein: CASSHQSLGQNTEAFF; CDR3 DNA: TGCGCCAGCAGCCATCAGAGCCTCGGACAGAACACTGAAGCTTTCTTT; CDR3 length: 16; clone size: NA; D gene: NA; V gene: TRBV4-1; J gene: TRBJ1-1
CDR3 protein: CASSELGGVVETQYF; CDR3 DNA: TGTGCCAGCAGTGAGCTTGGCGGGGTTGTAGAGACCCAGTACTTC; CDR3 length: 15; clone size: NA; D gene: NA; V gene: TRBV2; J gene: TRBJ2-5
CDR3 protein: CSVESGTGREKLFF; CDR3 DNA: TGCAGCGTTGAGTCCGGGACAGGGCGCGAAAAACTGTTTTTT; CDR3 length: 14; clone size: NA; D gene: TRBD1; V gene: TRBV29-1; J gene: TRBJ1-4
CDR3 protein: CASSPISTGELFF; CDR3 DNA: TGTGCCAGCTCACCGATCAGCACCGGGGAGCTGTTTTTT; CDR3 length: 13; clone size: few; D gene: NA; V gene: TRBV18; J gene: TRBJ2-2
CDR3 protein: CASTHYLGGTYEQYF; CDR3 DNA: TGTGCCAGCACCCACTACTTGGGCGGGACCTACGAGCAGTACTTC; CDR3 length: 15; clone size: NA; D gene: NA; V gene: TRBV6-6; J gene: TRBJ2-7
CDR3 protein: CASSPAYFYLVGHGYTF; CDR3 DNA: TGTGCCAGCTCACCCGCCTATTTTTATTTAGTTGGGCATGGCTACACCTTC; CDR3 length: 17; clone size: NA; D gene: NA; V gene: TRBV7-2; J gene: TRBJ1-2
CDR3 protein: CSAIDAANYGYTF; CDR3 DNA: TGCAGTGCTATTGACGCGGCTAACTATGGCTACACCTTC; CDR3 length: 13; clone size: NA; D gene: NA; V gene: TRBV20-1; J gene: TRBJ1-2
CDR3 protein: CASRKGQGREKLFF; CDR3 DNA: TGTGCCAGCAGGAAGGGACAGGGTCGTGAAAAACTGTTTTTT; CDR3 length: 14; clone size: NA; D gene: TRBD1; V gene: TRBV6-5; J gene: TRBJ1-4
CDR3 protein: CASSPRKPGYSGNTIYF; CDR3 DNA: TGTGCCAGCAGCCCACGCAAGCCAGGGTACTCTGGAAACACCATATATTTT; CDR3 length: 17; clone size: NA; D gene: NA; V gene: TRBV7-8; J gene: TRBJ1-3
CDR3 protein: CASSLGGSASGYEQFF; CDR3 DNA: TGCGCCAGCAGCTTGGGTGGATCGGCTAGTGGGTATGAGCAGTTCTTC; CDR3 length: 16; clone size: NA; D gene: NA; V gene: TRBV5-1; J gene: TRBJ2-1
CDR3 protein: CASSPSWLAEQYF; CDR3 DNA: TGTGCCAGCAGCCCCAGTTGGCTGGCCGAGCAGTACTTC; CDR3 length: 13; clone size: NA; D gene: NA; V gene: TRBV9; J gene: TRBJ2-7
CDR3 protein: CASSYAGTMGRNAQYF; CDR3 DNA: TGTGCCAGCAGCTACGCCGGGACTATGGGGAGGAATGCGCAGTATTTT; CDR3 length: 16; clone size: NA; D gene: TRBD2; V gene: TRBV7-9; J gene: TRBJ2-3
CDR3 protein: CASSQEGGNYEQYF; CDR3 DNA: TGTGCCAGCAGCCAGGAGGGCGGGAACTACGAGCAGTACTTC; CDR3 length: 14; clone size: once; D gene: NA; V gene: TRBV3-1/TRBV3-2; J gene: TRBJ2-7
CDR3 protein: CASSSSRGYGANVLTF; CDR3 DNA: TGTGCCAGCAGTTCAAGCAGGGGTTATGGGGCCAACGTCCTGACTTTC; CDR3 length: 16; clone size: few; D gene: NA; V gene: TRBV7-2; J gene: TRBJ2-6